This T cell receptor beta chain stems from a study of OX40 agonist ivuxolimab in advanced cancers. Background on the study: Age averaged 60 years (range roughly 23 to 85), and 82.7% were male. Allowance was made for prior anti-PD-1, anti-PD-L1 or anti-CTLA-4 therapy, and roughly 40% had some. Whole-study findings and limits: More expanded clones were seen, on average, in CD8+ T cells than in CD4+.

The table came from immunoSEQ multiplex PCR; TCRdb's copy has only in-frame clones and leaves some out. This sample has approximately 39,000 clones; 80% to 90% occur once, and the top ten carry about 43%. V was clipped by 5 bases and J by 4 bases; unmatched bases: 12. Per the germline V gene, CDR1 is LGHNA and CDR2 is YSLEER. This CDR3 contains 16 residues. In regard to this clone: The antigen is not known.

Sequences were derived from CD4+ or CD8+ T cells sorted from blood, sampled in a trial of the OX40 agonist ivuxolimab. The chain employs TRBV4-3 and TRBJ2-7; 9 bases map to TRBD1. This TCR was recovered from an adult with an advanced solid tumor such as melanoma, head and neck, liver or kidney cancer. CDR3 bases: TGCGCCAGCAGCACGTCGGCTCGCGGGACAGGGTACGAGCAGTACTTC. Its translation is CASSTSARGTGYEQYF.